This T cell receptor (beta chain) stems from a study of shared clonotypes between healthy human individuals. As for the study in general: Each donor had three CD4 naive, three CD4 memory, two CD8 naive and one CD8 memory plate.

Trimming cost V 1 base and J 5 bases, with 13 bases left between them. The CDR3 has 15 amino acids. It was at deep level that the assay was run. Produced via immunoSEQ multiplex PCR; TCRdb's table is partial and in-frame only. The table lists 1,100,000 or so clones, more than 75% of them singletons, with more than 0.5% in the top ten. This chain links TRBV5-3 with TRBJ2-1, with D perhaps being TRBD1 or TRBD2 (6 bases each). TRBV5-3 is filed as an ORF, its function uncertain. The specimen sequenced was memory CD4+ T cells from PBMCs. As to subset: CD45RA-negative fraction. The clonotype comes from a young man in good health. Some clones in this sample may be carry-over from other donors' samples. The CDR3 spells CARSLSKGGNNEQFF. CDR3 DNA sequence: TGTGCCAGAAGCTTGTCAAAAGGGGGGAACAATGAGCAGTTCTTC.